Sequencing of this T cell receptor beta chain was carried out in a study of shared clonotypes between healthy human individuals. Germline-derived CDR1 and CDR2 are SEHNR and FQNEAQ (reference sequence). Trimming cost V 5 bases and J 1 base; bases outside gene matches: 7. This CDR3 contains 15 residues. Several immunoSEQ 96-well plates shared each subset's DNA, each plate a replicate. This table comes from immunoSEQ multiplex PCR, and its TCRdb copy is limited to in-frame clones, with some not included. The sample yields around 940,000 clones, approximately 76% seen once. All participating donors were Caucasian adults from Nashville, Tennessee.

The J gene is TRBJ2-7, the V gene TRBV7-9, with 8 bases matching TRBD1. The specimen was memory CD4+ T cells sorted from blood. Sample subset: CD45RA-negative fraction. This sequence was found in a man younger than 35 in good health. The CDR3 region is CASSVPGTGSYEQYF. The CDR3 bases are TGTGCCAGCAGCGTACCCGGGACAGGATCCTACGAGCAGTACTTC. The full variable domain, completed using reference TRBV7-9 and TRBJ2-7, is DTGVSQNPRHKITKRGQNVTFRCDPISEHNRLYWYRQTLGQGPEFLTYFQNEAQLEKSRLLSDRFSAERPKGSFSTLEIQRTEQGDSAMYLCASSVPGTGSYEQYFGPGTRLTVT.